This T cell receptor (beta chain) was identified in a study of human T cells and chemical hapten exposure. Per the original data handling: Per-sample TCR counts ranged from about 20,000 to 690,600, median roughly 87,000. TCRdb ran MiXCR on the RACE reads and lists one entry per CDR3 protein. TCRdb's processing, not the authors', yielded these V and J calls. The sample has approximately 90,000 distinct CDR3 sequences; about 8.5% are singletons. This clonotype was detected ten times or more. What it binds is not known. Specified time point: pre-sensitization, week 0. The sample's treatment: therapeutic diphenylcyclopropenone sensitization with weekly scalp DPC. Findings of the study overall: TCRs exceeding 1 in 1000 frequency stayed unchanged with DPC sensitization. The study found that PT1 expanded TCR counts correlated positively with patch test score.

The TCR comes from a man in his forties with alopecia areata. Some clones in this sample may be carry-over from other donors' samples. The sequencing used whole blood, collected in connection with sensitization to the hapten diphenylcyclopropenone (DPC).

The CDR3 reads CSARPLQAGSADTQYF. Here the CDR3 DNA reads TGCAGTGCTAGACCCCTGCAAGCGGGAAGTGCAGATACGCAGTATTTT. This sequence joins TRBV20-1 and TRBJ2-3, with 7 bases fitting TRBD2. The germline V gene has CDR1 DFQATT and CDR2 SNEGSKA (reference sequence). The CDR3 runs to 16 residues. The V gene end was trimmed by 2 bases and the J gene end by 4 bases; junction bases not matched to a gene: 12.